The 13 T cell receptor beta chains below all came from one sample that was sequenced in a study of identical twins. Each CDR3 protein gets one entry after TCRdb re-called the 5' RACE reads with MiXCR. The sample records a few hundred thousand distinct CDR3 sequences, just under 10% being singletons. These data were also reused for a study on yellow fever vaccine responses in identical twins.

The sequenced sample was PBMCs. Receptor source: a woman between 18 and 29 years old in good health.

This clonotype was seen more than once but under ten times. V usage is TRBV6-2 or TRBV6-3 and J usage is TRBJ2-1; 8 positions match TRBD1. Losses at the gene ends were 5 bases for V and 9 bases for J; bases not matched to a gene: 15. The CDR3 is made up of 16 amino acids. From germline, CDR1 is MNHEY and CDR2 SVGEGT. The CDR3 sequence is CASSPRARGLIGEQFF. In DNA form, the CDR3 reads TGTGCCAGCAGTCCCCGGGCCAGGGGGCTTATCGGTGAGCAGTTCTTC.

This clonotype was counted at least ten times. V and J are TRBV24-1 and TRBJ2-7; D is undetermined. V was shortened by 9 bases and J by 2 bases, with 13 bases between the two germline ends. The CDR3 has 13 amino acids. Germline assignment: CDR1 KGHDR and CDR2 SFDVKD. The CDR3: CATRMMGTYEQYF. CDR3 in DNA: TGTGCCACCCGGATGATGGGTACCTACGAGCAGTACTTC.

Of note for this clonotype: Just one base apart from a much larger clone, this may be a read error. V gene TRBV12-3 or TRBV12-4 combines with J gene TRBJ2-3; 9 bases fit TRBD2. V shed 5 bases, J shed 2 bases, and the junction held 8 bases outside the gene matches. The CDR3 spans 16 residues. The CDR3 here is CASSLMASGDTDTQYF. The CDR3 coding sequence is TGTGCCAGCAGTCTGATGGCTAGCGGGGACACAGATACGCAGTATTTT.

This clonotype has just a few counts. V is TRBV28 and J is TRBJ1-2; 9 nucleotides align to TRBD1. J lost 2 bases, V lost 7 bases, and 20 bases had no gene match. This CDR3 is 19 amino acids long. From germline, CDR1 is MDHEN and CDR2 SYDVKM. The CDR3 is CASIYIGGLGQGPNYGYTF. The CDR3 DNA reads TGTGCCAGCATCTACATAGGCGGACTAGGACAGGGGCCGAACTATGGCTACACCTTC.

The chain links TRBV7-3 to TRBJ2-3, with 7 nucleotides matching TRBD2. The CDR3 runs to 17 residues. V shed 2 bases and J 1 base; nucleotides not matched to a gene: 9. The germline gives CDR1 SGHTA, CDR2 FQGTGA. CDR3 sequence reads: CASSLGQFSGGTDTQYF. As DNA, the CDR3 is TGTGCCAGCAGCTTAGGTCAATTCAGCGGGGGCACAGATACGCAGTATTTT.

J is TRBJ2-2 and V is TRBV12-3 or TRBV12-4, with D unresolved. The V end was cut by 6 bases, the J end by 6 bases, with 8 bases between. The CDR3 sequence is 12 residues long. CDR3 sequence reads: CASRRHAGELFF. DNA for the CDR3: TGTGCCAGCAGGCGACATGCCGGGGAGCTGTTTTTT.

This chain connects TRBV23-1 to TRBJ2-7; D not resolved. TRBV23-1 is sorted into the ORF group, with uncertain function. V was clipped by 3 bases and J by 2 bases, with 8 bases between them. CDR3 length: 13 amino acids. CDR3 nucleotide sequence: TGCGCCAGCAGTCACCCTGGGACCTACGAGCAGTACTTC. This encodes CASSHPGTYEQYF.

This clonotype was found a few times. V gene TRBV3-1 combines with J gene TRBJ2-3; TRBD2 might be the D (5 bases). CDR3 length: 14 residues. Trimming shortened V by 2 bases and J by 8 bases, and 14 bases separated the two germline ends. Germline values: CDR1 LGHDT, CDR2 YNNKEL (reference sequence). CDR3 bases: TGTGCCAGCAGCCAAAGGGAGCCTTACGCTACGCAGTATTTT. Encoded protein: CASSQREPYATQYF.

The sample holds a few counts of this clonotype. The chain links TRBV7-2 to TRBJ2-1; 13 nucleotides agree with TRBD2. V gave up 1 base and J gave up 7 bases; unmatched junction bases: 7. The CDR3 loop spans 17 amino acids. Per the germline V gene, CDR1 is SGHTA and CDR2 is FQGNSA. For the CDR3, the DNA is TGTGCCAGCAGCTTAGGCGGACTAGCGGGGGTAGTGAATGAGCAGTTCTTC. Translated, it gives CASSLGGLAGVVNEQFF.

This clonotype has only a few counts. J is TRBJ2-5 and V is TRBV29-1; perhaps TRBD2 as D (5 bases). The CDR3 has 13 residues. Germline loops: CDR1 SQVTM, CDR2 ANQGSEA. V was clipped by 7 bases and J by 2 bases, with 14 bases between them. CDR3 in DNA: TGCAGCGGGCAGGTTTGGGAGCAAGAGACCCAGTACTTC. Protein: CSGQVWEQETQYF.

The chain is built from TRBV2 and TRBJ2-3, with a possible D match to TRBD1 (5 bases). Looked up from germline, CDR1 is SNHLY and CDR2 is FYNNEI. This CDR3 region has 16 residues. V lost 1 base and J lost 3, with 14 bases in between. The chain's CDR3 is CASSEVRADITDTQYF. The CDR3 DNA is TGTGCCAGCAGTGAAGTCAGGGCGGACATAACAGATACGCAGTATTTT.

J is TRBJ1-3 and V is TRBV7-2, with D perhaps TRBD1 (5 bases). The germline gives CDR1 SGHTA, CDR2 FQGNSA. Trimming stripped 6 bases from V and 0 bases from J, with 12 bases between. This CDR3 spans 15 amino acids. In DNA, the CDR3 is TGTGCCAGCAGTCCGGTGGGGGGCTCTGGAAACACCATATATTTT. This sequence encodes CASSPVGGSGNTIYF. Variable domain in full (rest from reference TRBV7-2 and TRBJ1-3): GAGVSQSPSNKVTEKGKDVELRCDPISGHTALYWYRQSLGQGLEFLIYFQGNSAPDKSGLPSDRFSAERTGGSVSTLTIQRTQQEDSAVYLCASSPVGGSGNTIYFGEGSWLTVV.

The rearrangement uses TRBV7-2 and TRBJ2-7; a weak D match, TRBD2 (6 bases). Germline V lookup: CDR1 SGHTA, CDR2 FQGNSA. The CDR3 is 13 residues long. V was pared by 5 bases and J by 6 bases, with 14 bases between. CDR3 nucleotide sequence: TGTGCCAGCAGCGAACATAGGGGAGGCGAGCAGTACTTC. Amino acids: CASSEHRGGEQYF.